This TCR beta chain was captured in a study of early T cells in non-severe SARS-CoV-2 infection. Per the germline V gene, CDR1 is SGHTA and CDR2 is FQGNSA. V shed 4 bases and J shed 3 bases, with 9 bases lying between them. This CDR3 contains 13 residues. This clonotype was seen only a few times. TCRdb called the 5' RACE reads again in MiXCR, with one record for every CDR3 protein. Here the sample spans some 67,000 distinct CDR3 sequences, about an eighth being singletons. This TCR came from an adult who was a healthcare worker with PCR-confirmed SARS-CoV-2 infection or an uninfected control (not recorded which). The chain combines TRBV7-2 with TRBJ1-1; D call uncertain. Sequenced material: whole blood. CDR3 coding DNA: TGTGCCAGCAGCTATAGACGGGACACTGAAGCTTTCTTT. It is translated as CASSYRRDTEAFF.